This TCR beta chain was recovered during a study of blood T cell repertoires in COVID-19. About the study: In each case, the material was cDNA or gDNA derived from T cells, B-cell-depleted T cells, or PBMCs.

Concerning this clone: An end of the junction does not agree with germline; a read error may underlie this.

Germline V gene lookup returns CDR1 SNHLY and CDR2 FYNNEI. The CDR3 is made up of 15 amino acids. Original handling: Nucleated cell counts were estimated from reference gene primer amplification. Profiled with immunoSEQ multiplex PCR; TCRdb holds only in-frame clones, not every one. V, J and clone size reflect that table, while D and trimming were determined from the DNA. The table includes roughly 40,000 clones, approximately 86% detected once. Input material: peripheral blood. This clonotype originated in a human donor in a cohort sampled during active COVID-19. The chain is built from TRBV2 and TRBJ1-5; D is perhaps TRBD1 (6 bases). Here the CDR3 DNA reads TGTACCAGCAGTCAGGGGAGAGGTGGCAATCAGCCCCAGCATTTT. The encoded protein is CTSSQGRGGNQPQHF.